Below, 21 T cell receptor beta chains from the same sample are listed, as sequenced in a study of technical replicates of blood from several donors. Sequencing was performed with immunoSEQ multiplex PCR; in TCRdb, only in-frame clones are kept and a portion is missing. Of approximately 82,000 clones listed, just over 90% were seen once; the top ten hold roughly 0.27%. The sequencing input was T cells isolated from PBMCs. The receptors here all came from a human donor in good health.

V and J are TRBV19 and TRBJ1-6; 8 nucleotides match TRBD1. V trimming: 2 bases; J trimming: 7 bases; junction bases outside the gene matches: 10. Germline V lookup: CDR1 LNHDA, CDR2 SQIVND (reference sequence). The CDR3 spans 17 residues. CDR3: CASSIRQGISENSPLHF. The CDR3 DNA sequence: TGTGCCAGTAGTATACGACAGGGGATTAGTGAGAATTCACCCCTCCACTTT.

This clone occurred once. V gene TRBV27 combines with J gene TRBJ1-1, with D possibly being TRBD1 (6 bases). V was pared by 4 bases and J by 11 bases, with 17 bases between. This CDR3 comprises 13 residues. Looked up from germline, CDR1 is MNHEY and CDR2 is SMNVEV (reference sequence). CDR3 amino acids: CASSYAYGGDAFF. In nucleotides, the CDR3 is TGTGCCAGCAGTTACGCCTATGGGGGCGACGCTTTCTTT.

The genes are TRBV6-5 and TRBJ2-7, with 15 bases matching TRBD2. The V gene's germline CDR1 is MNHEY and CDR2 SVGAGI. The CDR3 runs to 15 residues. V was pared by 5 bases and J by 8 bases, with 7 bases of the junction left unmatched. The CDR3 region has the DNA TGTGCCAGCAGTCCTCCGGGACTAGCGGGAGGTCAGCAGTACTTC. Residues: CASSPPGLAGGQQYF.

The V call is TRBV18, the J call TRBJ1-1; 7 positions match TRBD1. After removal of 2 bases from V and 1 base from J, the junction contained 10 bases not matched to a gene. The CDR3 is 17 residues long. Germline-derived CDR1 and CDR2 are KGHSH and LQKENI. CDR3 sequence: CASSPLYRGQSNTEAFF. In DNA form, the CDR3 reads TGTGCCAGCTCACCATTATATAGGGGACAGTCGAACACTGAAGCTTTCTTT.

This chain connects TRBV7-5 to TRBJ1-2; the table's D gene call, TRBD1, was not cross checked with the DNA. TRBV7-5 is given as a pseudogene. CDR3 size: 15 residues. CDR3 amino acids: CVRSFSQGLHYGYTF. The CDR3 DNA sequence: TGTGTCAGAAGTTTCAGTCAGGGATTGCACTATGGCTACACCTTC.

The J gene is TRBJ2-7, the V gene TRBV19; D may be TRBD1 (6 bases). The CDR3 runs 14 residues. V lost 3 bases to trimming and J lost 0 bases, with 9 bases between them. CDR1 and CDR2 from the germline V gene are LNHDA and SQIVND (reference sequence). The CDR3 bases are TGTGCCAGTAGTATTTTGGGGGCCTCCTACGAGCAGTACTTC. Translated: CASSILGASYEQYF.

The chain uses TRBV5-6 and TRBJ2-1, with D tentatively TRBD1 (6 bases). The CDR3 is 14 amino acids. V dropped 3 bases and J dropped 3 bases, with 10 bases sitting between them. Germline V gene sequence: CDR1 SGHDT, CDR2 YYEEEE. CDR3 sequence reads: CASSSYRVYNEQFF. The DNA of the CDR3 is TGTGCCAGCAGCTCCTACAGGGTCTACAATGAGCAGTTCTTC.

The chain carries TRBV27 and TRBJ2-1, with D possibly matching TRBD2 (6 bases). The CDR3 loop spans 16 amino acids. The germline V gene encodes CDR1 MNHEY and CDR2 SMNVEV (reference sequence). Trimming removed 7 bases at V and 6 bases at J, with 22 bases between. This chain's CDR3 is CASNSFPLLATNEQFF. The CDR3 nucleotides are TGTGCCAGCAATTCCTTTCCGTTGCTAGCGACCAATGAGCAGTTCTTC.

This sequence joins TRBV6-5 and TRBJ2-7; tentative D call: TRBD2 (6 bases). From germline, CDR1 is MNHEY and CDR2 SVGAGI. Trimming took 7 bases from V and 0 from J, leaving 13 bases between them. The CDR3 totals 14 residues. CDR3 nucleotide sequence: TGTGCCAGCAAGGTTGGGGACTTCTCCTACGAGCAGTACTTC. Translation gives CASKVGDFSYEQYF.

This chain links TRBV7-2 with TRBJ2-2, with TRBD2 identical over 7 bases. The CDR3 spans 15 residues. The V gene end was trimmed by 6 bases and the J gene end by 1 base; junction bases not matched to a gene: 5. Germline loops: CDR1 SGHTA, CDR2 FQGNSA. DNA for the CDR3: TGTGCCAGCAGACTAACTAGCGAGAACACCGGGGAGCTGTTTTTT. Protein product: CASRLTSENTGELFF.

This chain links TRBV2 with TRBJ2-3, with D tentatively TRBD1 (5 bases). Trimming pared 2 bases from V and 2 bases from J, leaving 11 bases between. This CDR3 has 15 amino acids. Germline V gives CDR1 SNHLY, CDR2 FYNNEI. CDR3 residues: CASSEQGVVTDTQYF. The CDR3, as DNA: TGTGCCAGCAGTGAACAGGGCGTTGTCACAGATACGCAGTATTTT.

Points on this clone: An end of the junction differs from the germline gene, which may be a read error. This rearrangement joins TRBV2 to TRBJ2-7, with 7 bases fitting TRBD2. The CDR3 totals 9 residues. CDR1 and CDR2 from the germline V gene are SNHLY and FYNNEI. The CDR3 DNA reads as TGTGCCACCGGTTTGCGCGGGGGTTTC. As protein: CATGLRGGF.

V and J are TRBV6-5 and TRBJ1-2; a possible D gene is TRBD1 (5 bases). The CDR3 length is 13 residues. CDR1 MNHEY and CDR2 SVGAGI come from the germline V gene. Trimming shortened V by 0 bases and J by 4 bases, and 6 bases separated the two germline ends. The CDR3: CASSYSGLYGYTF. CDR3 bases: TGTGCCAGCAGTTACTCGGGGCTCTATGGCTACACCTTC.

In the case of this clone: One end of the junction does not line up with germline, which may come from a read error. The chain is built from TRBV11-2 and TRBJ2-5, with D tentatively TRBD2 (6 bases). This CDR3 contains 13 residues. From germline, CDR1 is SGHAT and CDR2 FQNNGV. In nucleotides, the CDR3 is TGTGCCAGCAGCTTAGACCCTCCGGGACTTAAGCACTTC. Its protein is CASSLDPPGLKHF. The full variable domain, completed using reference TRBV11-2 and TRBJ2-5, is EAGVAQSPRYKIIEKRQSVAFWCNPISGHATLYWYQQILGQGPKLLIQFQNNGVVDDSQLPKDRFSAERLKGVDSTLKIQPAKLEDSAVYLCASSLDPPGLKHFGPGTRLLVL.

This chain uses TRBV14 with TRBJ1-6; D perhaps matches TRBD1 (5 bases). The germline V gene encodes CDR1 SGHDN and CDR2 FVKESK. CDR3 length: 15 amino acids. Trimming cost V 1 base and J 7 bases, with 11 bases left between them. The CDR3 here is CASSQGRRGNSPLHF. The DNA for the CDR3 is TGTGCCAGCAGCCAAGGTCGGCGGGGGAATTCACCCCTCCACTTT. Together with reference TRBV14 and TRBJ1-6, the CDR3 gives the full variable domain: EAGVTQFPSHSVIEKGQTVTLRCDPISGHDNLYWYRRVMGKEIKFLLHFVKESKQDESGMPNNRFLAERTGGTYSTLKVQPAELEDSGVYFCASSQGRRGNSPLHFGNGTRLTVT.

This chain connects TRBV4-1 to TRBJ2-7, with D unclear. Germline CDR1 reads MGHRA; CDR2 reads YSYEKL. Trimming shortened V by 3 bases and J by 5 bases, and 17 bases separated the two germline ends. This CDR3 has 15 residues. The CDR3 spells CASSHLMLKRDEQYF. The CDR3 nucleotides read TGCGCCAGCAGCCACCTAATGTTAAAGAGAGACGAGCAGTACTTC.

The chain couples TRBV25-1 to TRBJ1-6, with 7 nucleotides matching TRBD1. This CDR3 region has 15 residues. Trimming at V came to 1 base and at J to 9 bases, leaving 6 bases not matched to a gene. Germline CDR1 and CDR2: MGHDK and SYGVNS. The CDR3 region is CASSEWDSWASPLHF. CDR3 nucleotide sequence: TGTGCCAGCAGTGAATGGGACAGCTGGGCTTCACCCCTCCACTTT.

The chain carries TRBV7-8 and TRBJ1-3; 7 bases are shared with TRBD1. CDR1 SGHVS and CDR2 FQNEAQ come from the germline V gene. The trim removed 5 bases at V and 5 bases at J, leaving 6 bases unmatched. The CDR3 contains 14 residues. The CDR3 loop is CASSTLQGRNTIYF. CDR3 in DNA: TGTGCCAGCAGCACCCTACAGGGGAGAAACACCATATATTTT.

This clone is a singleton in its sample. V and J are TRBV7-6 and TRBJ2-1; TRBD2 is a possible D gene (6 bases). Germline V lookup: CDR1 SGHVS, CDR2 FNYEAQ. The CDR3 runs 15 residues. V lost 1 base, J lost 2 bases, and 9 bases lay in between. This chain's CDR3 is CASSLGGATYNEQFF. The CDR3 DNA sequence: TGTGCCAGCAGCTTAGGCGGGGCCACCTACAATGAGCAGTTCTTC.

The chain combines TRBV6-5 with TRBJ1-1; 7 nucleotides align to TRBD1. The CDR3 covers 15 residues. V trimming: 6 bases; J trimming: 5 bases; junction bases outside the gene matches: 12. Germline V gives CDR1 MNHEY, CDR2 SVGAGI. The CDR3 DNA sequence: TGTGCCAGCAGACACGAGGGACAGTTGGGTACTGAAGCTTTCTTT. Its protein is CASRHEGQLGTEAFF.

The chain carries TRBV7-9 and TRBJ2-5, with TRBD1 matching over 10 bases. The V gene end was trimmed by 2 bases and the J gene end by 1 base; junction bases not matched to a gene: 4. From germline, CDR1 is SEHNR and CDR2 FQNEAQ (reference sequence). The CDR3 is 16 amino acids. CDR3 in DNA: TGTGCCAGCAGCTTATGGACAGGGGGTACCCAAGAGACCCAGTACTTC. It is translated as CASSLWTGGTQETQYF. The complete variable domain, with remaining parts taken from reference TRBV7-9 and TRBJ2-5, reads DTGVSQNPRHKITKRGQNVTFRCDPISEHNRLYWYRQTLGQGPEFLTYFQNEAQLEKSRLLSDRFSAERPKGSFSTLEIQRTEQGDSAMYLCASSLWTGGTQETQYFGPGTRLLVL.